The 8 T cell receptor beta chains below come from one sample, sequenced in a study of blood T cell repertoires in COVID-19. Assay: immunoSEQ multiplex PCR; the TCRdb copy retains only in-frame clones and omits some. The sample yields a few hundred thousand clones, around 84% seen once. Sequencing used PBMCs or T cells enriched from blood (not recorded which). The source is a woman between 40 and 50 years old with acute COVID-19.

The chain's CDR3 is CASNRGAVARVFSYNEQFF. CDR3 DNA: TGTGCCAGCAACAGGGGGGCAGTAGCGCGGGTTTTTTCCTACAATGAGCAGTTCTTC. The chain uses TRBV27 and TRBJ2-1; 8 positions agree with TRBD1. The junction had 18 bases not matched to a gene; V was cut back by 7 bases and J by 1 base. The CDR3 is made up of 19 amino acids. Germline loops: CDR1 MNHEY, CDR2 SMNVEV (reference sequence).

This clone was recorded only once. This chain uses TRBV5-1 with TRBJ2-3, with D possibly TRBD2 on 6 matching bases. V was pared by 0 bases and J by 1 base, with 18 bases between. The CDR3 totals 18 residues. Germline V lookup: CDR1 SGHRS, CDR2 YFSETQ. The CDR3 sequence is CASSLGPLVAGRTDTQYF. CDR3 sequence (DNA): TGCGCCAGCAGCTTGGGCCCACTGGTTGCGGGGCGCACAGATACGCAGTATTTT.

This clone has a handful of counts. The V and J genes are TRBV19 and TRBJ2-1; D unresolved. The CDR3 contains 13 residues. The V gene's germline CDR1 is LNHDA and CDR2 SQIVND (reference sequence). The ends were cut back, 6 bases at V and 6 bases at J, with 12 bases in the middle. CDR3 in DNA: TGTGCCAGTAGAATCGTGGCAGGCAATGAGCAGTTCTTC. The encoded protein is CASRIVAGNEQFF.

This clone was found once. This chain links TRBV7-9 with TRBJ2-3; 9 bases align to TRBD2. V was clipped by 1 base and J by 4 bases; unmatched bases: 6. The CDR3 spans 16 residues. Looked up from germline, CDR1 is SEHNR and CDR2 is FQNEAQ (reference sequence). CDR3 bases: TGTGCCAGCAGCTTAGGACTAGCGGCTGCGTCAGATACGCAGTATTTT. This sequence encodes CASSLGLAAASDTQYF.

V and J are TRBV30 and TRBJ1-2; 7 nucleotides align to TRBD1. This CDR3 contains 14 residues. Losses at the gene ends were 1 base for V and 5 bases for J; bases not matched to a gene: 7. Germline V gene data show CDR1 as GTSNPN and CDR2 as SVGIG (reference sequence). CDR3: CAWSEQGLRYGYTF. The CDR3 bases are TGTGCCTGGAGTGAACAGGGGTTACGGTATGGCTACACCTTC.

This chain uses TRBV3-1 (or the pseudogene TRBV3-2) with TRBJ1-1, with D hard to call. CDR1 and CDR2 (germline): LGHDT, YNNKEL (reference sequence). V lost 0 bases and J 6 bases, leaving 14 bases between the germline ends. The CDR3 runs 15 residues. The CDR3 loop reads CASSQDGFEEAEAFF. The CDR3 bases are TGTGCCAGCAGCCAAGATGGGTTCGAGGAAGCTGAAGCTTTCTTT.

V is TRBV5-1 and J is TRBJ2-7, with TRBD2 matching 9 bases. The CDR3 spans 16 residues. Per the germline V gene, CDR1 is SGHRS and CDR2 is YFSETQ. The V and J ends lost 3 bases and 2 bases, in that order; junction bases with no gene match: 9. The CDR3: CASSSGLARNTYEQYF. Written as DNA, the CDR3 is TGCGCCAGCAGCTCTGGACTAGCGCGTAACACCTACGAGCAGTACTTC. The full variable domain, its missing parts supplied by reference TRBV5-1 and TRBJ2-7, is KAGVTQTPRYLIKTRGQQVTLSCSPISGHRSVSWYQQTPGQGLQFLFEYFSETQRNKGNFPGRFSGRQFSNSRSEMNVSTLELGDSALYLCASSSGLARNTYEQYFGPGTRLTVT.

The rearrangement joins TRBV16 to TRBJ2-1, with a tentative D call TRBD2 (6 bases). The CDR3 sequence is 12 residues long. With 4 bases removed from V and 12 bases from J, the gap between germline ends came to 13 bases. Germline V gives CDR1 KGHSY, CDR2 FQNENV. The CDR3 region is CASSPTDYGQFF. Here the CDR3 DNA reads TGTGCCAGCAGCCCCACGGACTATGGGCAGTTCTTC.